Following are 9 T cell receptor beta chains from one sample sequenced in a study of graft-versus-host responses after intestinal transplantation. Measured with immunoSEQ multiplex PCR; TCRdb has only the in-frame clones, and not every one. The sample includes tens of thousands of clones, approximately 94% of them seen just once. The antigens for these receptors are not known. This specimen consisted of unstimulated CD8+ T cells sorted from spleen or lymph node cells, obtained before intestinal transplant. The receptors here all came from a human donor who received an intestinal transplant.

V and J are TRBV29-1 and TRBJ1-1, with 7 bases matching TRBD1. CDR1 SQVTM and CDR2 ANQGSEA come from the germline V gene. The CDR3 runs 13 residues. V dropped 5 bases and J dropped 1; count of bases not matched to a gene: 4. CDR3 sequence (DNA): TGCAGCGTTACAGGGGTGGGGAACACTGAAGCTTTCTTT. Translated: CSVTGVGNTEAFF.

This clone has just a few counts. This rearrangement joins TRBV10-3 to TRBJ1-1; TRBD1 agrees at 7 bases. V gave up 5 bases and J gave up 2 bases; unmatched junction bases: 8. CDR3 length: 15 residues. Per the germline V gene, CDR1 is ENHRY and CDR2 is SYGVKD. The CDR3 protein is CAISPDRADNTEAFF. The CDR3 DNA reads TGTGCCATCAGTCCCGACAGGGCGGATAACACTGAAGCTTTCTTT.

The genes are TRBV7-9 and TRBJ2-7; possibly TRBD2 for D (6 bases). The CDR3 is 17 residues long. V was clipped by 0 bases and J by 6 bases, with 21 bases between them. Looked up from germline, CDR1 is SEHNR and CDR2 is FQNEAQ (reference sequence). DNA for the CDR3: TGTGCCAGCAGCTTAGCGGGACTGGGGGGTTTAAGTGGCGAGCAGTACTTC. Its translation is CASSLAGLGGLSGEQYF.

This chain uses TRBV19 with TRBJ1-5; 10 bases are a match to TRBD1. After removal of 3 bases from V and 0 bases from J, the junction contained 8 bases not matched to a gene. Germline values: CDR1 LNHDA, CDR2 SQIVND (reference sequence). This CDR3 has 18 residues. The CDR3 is CASSIRDRGIYSNQPQHF. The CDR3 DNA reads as TGTGCCAGTAGTATTCGGGACAGGGGAATTTATAGCAATCAGCCCCAGCATTTT. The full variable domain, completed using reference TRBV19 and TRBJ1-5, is DGGITQSPKYLFRKEGQNVTLSCEQNLNHDAMYWYRQDPGQGLRLIYYSQIVNDFQKGDIAEGYSVSREKKESFPLTVTSAQKNPTAFYLCASSIRDRGIYSNQPQHFGDGTRLSIL.

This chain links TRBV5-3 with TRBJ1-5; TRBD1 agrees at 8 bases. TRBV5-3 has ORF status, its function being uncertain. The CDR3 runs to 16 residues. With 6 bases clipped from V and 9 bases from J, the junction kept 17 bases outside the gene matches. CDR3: CARTIPDRAGSRPQHF. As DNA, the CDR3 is TGTGCCAGAACCATCCCGGACAGGGCGGGATCGCGGCCCCAGCATTTT.

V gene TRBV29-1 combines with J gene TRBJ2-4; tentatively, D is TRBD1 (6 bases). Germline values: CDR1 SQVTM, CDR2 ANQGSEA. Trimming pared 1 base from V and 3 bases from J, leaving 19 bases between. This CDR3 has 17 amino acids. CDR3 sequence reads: CSVEGVGGDVGKNIQYF. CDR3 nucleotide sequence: TGCAGCGTTGAAGGGGTTGGGGGCGACGTGGGCAAAAACATTCAGTACTTC.

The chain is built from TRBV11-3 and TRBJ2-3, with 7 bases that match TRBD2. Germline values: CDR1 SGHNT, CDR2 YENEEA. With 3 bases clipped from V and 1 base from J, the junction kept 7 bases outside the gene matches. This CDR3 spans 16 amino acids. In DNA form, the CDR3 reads TGTGCCAGCAGCTTTCCCCCCGCGGGGGGCACAGATACGCAGTATTTT. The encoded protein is CASSFPPAGGTDTQYF.

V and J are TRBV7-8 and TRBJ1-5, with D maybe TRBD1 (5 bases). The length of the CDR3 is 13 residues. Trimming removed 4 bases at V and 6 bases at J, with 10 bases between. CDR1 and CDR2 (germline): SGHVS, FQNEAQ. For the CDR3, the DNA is TGTGCCAGCAGCTCAGGGCTCGGTCAGCCCCAGCATTTT. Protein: CASSSGLGQPQHF.

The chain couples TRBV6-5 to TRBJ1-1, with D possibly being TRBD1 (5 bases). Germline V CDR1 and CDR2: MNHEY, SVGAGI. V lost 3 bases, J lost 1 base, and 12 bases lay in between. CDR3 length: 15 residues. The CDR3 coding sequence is TGTGCCAGCAGTTATTCGACAGCGACGAACACTGAAGCTTTCTTT. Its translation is CASSYSTATNTEAFF.